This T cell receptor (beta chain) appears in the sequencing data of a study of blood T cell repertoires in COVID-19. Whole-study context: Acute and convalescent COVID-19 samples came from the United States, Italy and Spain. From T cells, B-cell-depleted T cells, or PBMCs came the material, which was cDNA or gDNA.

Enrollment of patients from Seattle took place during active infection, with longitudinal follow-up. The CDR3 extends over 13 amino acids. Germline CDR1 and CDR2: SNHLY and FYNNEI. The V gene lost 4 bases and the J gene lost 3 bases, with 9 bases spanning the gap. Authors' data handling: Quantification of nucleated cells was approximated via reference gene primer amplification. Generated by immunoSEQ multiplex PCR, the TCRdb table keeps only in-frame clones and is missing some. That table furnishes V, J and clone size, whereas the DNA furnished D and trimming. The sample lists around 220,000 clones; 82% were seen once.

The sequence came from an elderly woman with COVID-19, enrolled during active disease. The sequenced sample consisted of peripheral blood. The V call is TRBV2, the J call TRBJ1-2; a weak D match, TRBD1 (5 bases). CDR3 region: CASSVGRDYGYTF. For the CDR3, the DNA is TGTGCCAGCAGTGTGGGCAGGGACTATGGCTACACCTTC.